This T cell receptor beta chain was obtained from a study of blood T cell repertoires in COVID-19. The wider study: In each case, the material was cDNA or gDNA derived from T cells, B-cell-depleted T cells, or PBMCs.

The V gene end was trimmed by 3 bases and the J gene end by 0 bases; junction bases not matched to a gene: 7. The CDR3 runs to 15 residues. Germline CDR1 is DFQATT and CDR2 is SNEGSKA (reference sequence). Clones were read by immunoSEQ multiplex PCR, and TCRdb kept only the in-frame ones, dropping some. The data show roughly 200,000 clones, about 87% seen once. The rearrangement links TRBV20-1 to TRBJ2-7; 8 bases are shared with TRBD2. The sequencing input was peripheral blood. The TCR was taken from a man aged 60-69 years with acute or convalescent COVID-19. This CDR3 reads CSASSTSGNSYEQYF. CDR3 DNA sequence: TGCAGTGCTAGTAGTACTAGCGGTAACTCCTACGAGCAGTACTTC.